Described below is a single T cell receptor (beta chain) sequence and its context. V shed 5 bases, J shed 4 bases, and the junction held 7 bases outside the gene matches. The CDR3 sequence is 15 residues long. Germline V CDR1 and CDR2: MNHNY, SVGAGI (reference sequence). The data stem from a study of cytomegalovirus exposure and HLA in healthy donors. PCR used 60 Vbeta primers and 13 Jbeta primers. Sequencing used immunoSEQ multiplex PCR; TCRdb keeps in-frame clones, though not all of them. Here the sample spans 110,000 or so clones, approximately 69% being singletons. The sequencing sample was made of PBMCs. This sequence joins TRBV6-6 and TRBJ1-3, with 8 bases fitting TRBD1. The sequence derives from a woman aged 40 to 50 in good health and CMV-seropositive. The CDR3 DNA reads as TGTGCCAGCAGTCCCGACAGGGGCGGAGGAAACACCATATATTTT. It specifies CASSPDRGGGNTIYF.